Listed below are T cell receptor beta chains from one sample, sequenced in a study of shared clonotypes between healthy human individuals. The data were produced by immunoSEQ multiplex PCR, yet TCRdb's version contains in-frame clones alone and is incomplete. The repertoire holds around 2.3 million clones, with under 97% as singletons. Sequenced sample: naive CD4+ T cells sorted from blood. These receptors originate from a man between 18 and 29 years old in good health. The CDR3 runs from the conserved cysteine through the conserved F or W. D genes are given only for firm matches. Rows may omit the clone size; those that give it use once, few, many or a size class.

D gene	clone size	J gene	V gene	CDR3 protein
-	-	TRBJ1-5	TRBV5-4	CASSLGENQPQHF
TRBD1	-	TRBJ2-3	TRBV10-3	CAIRSTGVTADTQYF
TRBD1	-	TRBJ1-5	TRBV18	CASSTGQNQPQHF
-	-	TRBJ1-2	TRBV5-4	CASSIDYQGGGYTF
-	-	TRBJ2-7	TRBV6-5	CASSYTLKGGEQYF
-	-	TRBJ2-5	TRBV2	CASSEDAGRETQYF
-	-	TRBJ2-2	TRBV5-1	CASRTRGENTGELFF
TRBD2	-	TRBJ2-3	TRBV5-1	CASSFTGGQKDTQYF
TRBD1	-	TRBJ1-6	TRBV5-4	CASSPGQGSMFSPLHF
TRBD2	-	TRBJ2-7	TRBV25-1	CASSGGRAGYEQYF
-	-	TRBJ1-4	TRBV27	CASRGGGSEKLFF
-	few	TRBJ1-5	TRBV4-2	CASSFYVDNQPQHF
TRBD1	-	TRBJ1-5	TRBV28	CASSGQGRGNQPQHF
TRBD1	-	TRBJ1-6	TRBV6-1	CASSDRRDRGNSPLHF
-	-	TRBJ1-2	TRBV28	CATGTSYGYTF
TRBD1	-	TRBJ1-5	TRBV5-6	CASSLAGGKSNQPQHF
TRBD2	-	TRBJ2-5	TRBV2	CASPGLAGEETQYF
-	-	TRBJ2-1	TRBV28	CASTKGGGSYNEQFF
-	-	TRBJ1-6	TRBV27	CASGTRRETPLHF
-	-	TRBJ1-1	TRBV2	CASSERRLNTEAFF
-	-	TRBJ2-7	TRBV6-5	CASSYEEQYF
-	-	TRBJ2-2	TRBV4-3	CASSQEWTYTGELFF
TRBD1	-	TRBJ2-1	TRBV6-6	CASRYRGPNEQFF
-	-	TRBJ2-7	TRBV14	CASSQVGSEVEQYF
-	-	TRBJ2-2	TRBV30	CAWSQSGSNTGELFF
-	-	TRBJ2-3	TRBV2	CASSSPPGATDTQYF
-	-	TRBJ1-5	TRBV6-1	CASSERQPQHF
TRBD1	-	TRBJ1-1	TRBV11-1	CASSLDQGVMAFF
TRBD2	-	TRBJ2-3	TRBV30	CAWSGLATSTDTQYF
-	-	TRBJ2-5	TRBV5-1	CASSRGSLQGETQYF
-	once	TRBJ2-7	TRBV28	CASTDRSYEQYF
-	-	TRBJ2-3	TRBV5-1	CASSLDRSSTDTQYF
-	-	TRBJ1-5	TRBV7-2	CASSLWPGLGQPQHF
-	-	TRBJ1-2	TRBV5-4	CASSLVGGYGYTF
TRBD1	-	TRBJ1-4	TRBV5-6	CASSARTGLSEKLFF
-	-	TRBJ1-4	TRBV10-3	CATRPTATNEKLFF
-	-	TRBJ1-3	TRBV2	CASSVQANTIYF
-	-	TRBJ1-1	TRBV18	CASSSPTGIEAFF
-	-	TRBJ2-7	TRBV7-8	CASSPGRWAYEQYF
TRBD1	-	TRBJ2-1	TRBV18	CASSPISGTGVREGVNEQFF
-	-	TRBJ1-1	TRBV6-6	CASSYSNSHSAFF
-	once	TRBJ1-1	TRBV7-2	CASSLGGGVAEAFF
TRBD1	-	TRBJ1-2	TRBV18	CASSPDRGRGYTF
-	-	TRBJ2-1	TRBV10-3	CAISDVGSSDSYNEQFF
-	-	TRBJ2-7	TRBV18	CASSTTSYVAAYEQYF
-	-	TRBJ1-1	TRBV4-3	CASSLGRGGLPEAFF
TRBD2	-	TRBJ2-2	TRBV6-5	CASSYSGTSHTGELFF
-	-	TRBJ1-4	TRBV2	CASRFQRATNEKLFF
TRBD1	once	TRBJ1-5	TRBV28	CASSLAGGGSNQPQHF
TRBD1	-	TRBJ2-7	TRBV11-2	CASSLGQGGEQYF
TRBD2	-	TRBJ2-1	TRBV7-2	CASSSIAGGSNEQFF
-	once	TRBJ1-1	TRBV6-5	CASRTGWNTEAFF